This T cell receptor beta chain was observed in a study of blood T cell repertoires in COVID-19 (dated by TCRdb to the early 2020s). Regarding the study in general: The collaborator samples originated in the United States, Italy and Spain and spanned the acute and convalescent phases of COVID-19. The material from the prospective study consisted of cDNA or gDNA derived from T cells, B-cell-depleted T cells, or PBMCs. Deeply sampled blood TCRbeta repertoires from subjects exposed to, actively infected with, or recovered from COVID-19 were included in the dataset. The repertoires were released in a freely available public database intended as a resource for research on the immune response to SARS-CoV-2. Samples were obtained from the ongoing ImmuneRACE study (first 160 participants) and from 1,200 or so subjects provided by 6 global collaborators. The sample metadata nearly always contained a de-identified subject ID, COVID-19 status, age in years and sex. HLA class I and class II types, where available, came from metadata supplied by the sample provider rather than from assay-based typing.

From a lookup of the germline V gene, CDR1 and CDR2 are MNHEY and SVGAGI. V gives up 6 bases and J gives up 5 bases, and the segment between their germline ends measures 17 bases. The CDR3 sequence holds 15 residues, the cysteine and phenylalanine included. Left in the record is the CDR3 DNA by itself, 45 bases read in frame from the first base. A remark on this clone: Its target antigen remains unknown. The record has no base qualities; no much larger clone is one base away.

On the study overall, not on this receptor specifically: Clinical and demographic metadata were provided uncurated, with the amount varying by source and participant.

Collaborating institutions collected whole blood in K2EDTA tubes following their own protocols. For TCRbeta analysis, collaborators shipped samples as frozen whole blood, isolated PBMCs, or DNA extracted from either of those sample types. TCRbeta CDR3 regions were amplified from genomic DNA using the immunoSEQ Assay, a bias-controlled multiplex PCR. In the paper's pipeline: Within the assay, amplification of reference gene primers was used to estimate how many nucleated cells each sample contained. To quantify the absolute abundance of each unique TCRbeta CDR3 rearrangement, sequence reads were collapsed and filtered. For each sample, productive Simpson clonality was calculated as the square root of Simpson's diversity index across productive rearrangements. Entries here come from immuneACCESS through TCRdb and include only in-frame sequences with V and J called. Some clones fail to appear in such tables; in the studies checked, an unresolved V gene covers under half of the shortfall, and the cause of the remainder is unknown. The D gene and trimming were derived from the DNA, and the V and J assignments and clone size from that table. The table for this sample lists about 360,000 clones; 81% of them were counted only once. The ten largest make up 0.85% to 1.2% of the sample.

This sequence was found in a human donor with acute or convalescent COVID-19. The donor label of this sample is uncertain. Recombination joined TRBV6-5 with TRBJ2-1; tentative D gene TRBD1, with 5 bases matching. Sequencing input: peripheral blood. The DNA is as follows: TGTGCCAGCAGAGGAAGACAGATTACCAACAATGAGCAGTTCTTC. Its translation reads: CASRGRQITNNEQFF.